The clone carrying this T cell receptor beta chain was counted ten times or more. Its specificity is unknown. The CDR3 is made up of 15 amino acids. J gave up 0 bases and V 7 bases, and 5 bases lay outside the gene matches. Germline values: CDR1 LNHDA, CDR2 SQIVND (reference sequence). RNA served as the template for amplifying TCR beta CDR3 regions. RT-PCR was first run with HTBI primers, then multiplex PCR in a second round. TCRdb independently ran MiXCR on the multiplex PCR reads; one entry per CDR3 protein. The table lists approximately 700,000 distinct CDR3 sequences, 35% to 45% of them singletons. The data originate from a study of Graves' ophthalmopathy and Graves' hyperthyroidism. The overall study: Specimen type is peripheral blood, obtained at initial diagnosis before any treatment. Whole-study findings and limits: Predictions made by the model for ophthalmopathy progression reached over 55% sensitivity and just under 75% specificity.

This chain links TRBV19 with TRBJ1-5; 8 bases match TRBD1. The sequenced material came from peripheral blood. The receptor's source is an adult man with Graves' ophthalmopathy. The CDR3 bases are TGTGCCAGTACCACCGGACAGGGTAGCAATCAGCCCCAGCATTTT. Encoded protein: CASTTGQGSNQPQHF.